The 8 T cell receptor beta chains below come from one sample, sequenced in a study of T cells after yellow fever vaccination. TCRdb passed the 5' RACE reads through MiXCR, listing each CDR3 protein once. Of about 340,000 distinct CDR3 sequences detected, about 4% appear once; the ten largest clones hold around 24%. The sample in question was PBMCs, obtained 5 days after the yellow fever booster vaccination. The receptors were sampled from a young man who received the YFV17D yellow fever vaccine.

In its sample, this clonotype was seen many times. The chain links TRBV11-2 to TRBJ2-2; D is uncertain. V dropped 4 bases and J dropped 6 bases, with 6 bases sitting between them. CDR1 SGHAT and CDR2 FQNNGV come from the germline V gene. The CDR3 is 12 amino acids. The CDR3 DNA follows: TGTGCCAGCAGCTCCTGGGCCGGGGAGCTGTTTTTT. It is translated as CASSSWAGELFF.

This clonotype was detected ten times or more. In DNA form, the CDR3 reads TGTGCCAGCAATGATCCCGGGACAGGGGTTGGCTACACCTTC. As protein: CASNDPGTGVGYTF. The J gene is TRBJ1-2, the V gene TRBV12-3 or TRBV12-4, with 10 bases identical to TRBD1. The CDR3 loop spans 14 amino acids. V trimming: 7 bases; J trimming: 7 bases; junction bases outside the gene matches: 9.

This clonotype was picked up a small number of times. This chain links TRBV12-3 or TRBV12-4 with TRBJ2-6, with no clear D. This CDR3 has 13 amino acids. Deletions cut 7 bases from V and 1 base from J, with 5 bases between. The CDR3 nucleotides are TGTGCCAGCACACAGTCTGGGGCCAACGTCCTGACTTTC. Protein: CASTQSGANVLTF.

This chain uses TRBV10-2 with TRBJ2-2; TRBD1 agrees at 8 bases. V lost 0 bases and J lost 6; bases outside the gene matches: 0. The CDR3 length is 14 residues. Per germline, CDR1 WSHSY and CDR2 SAAADI. The CDR3 DNA sequence: TGCGCCAGCAGTGAGTCGACAGGGGCCGGGGAGCTGTTTTTT. This encodes CASSESTGAGELFF.

This clonotype showed up many times. The chain employs TRBV2 and TRBJ1-4; D not certain. The germline V and J ends were trimmed by 7 bases and 4 bases, with 7 bases remaining between them. This CDR3 region has 12 residues. The germline V gene has CDR1 SNHLY and CDR2 FYNNEI. In DNA, the CDR3 is TGTGCCAGCAATAGGGTTAATGAAAAACTGTTTTTT. It codes for CASNRVNEKLFF.

This clonotype was counted ten times or more. The rearrangement uses TRBV5-4 and TRBJ2-1; TRBD1 matches at 7 bases. This CDR3 is built from 15 residues. Germline V gene sequence: CDR1 SGHNT, CDR2 YYREEE (reference sequence). V was pared by 0 bases and J by 3 bases, with 3 bases of the junction left unmatched. The CDR3 sequence: CASSLGTGDYNEQFF. DNA of the CDR3: TGTGCCAGCAGCTTGGGTACAGGGGACTACAATGAGCAGTTCTTC.

In this sample, this clonotype turned up many times. The chain uses TRBV7-3 and TRBJ2-3; TRBD2 matches at 7 bases. V lost 2 bases to trimming and J lost 1 base; unmatched junction nucleotides: 6. Germline-derived CDR1 and CDR2 are SGHTA and FQGTGA. This CDR3 has 16 residues. In DNA form, the CDR3 reads TGTGCCAGCAGCTTATACCCTAGCGGCGGCACAGATACGCAGTATTTT. Encoded protein: CASSLYPSGGTDTQYF.

This clonotype was seen a handful of times. The gene calls are TRBV5-5 and TRBJ2-7; D could derive from TRBD1 or TRBD2 (5 bases each). Trimming shortened V by 4 bases and J by 3 bases, and 20 bases separated the two germline ends. CDR3 length equals 16 residues. The germline gives CDR1 SGHKS, CDR2 YYEKEE (reference sequence). Written as DNA, the CDR3 is TGTGCCAGCAGCCCTTGGCCCCTGGGACGGAACTACGAGCAGTACTTC. Translated: CASSPWPLGRNYEQYF.